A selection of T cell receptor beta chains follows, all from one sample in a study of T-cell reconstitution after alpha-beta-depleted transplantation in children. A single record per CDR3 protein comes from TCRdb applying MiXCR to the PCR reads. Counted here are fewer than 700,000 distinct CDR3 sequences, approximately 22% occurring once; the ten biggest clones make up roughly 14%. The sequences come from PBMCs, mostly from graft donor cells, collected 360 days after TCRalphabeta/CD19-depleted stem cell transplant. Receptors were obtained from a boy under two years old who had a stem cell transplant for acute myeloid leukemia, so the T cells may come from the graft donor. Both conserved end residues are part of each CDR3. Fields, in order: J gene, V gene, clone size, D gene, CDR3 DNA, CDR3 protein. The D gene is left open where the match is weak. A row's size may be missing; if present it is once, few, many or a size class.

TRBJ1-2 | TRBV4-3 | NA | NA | TGCGCCAGCAGCCAAGATGGGGCCGTTGGGGCTAACTATGGCTACACCTTC | CASSQDGAVGANYGYTF
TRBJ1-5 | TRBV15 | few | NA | TGTGCCACCAGTAAGACAGGCGAAAATCAGCCCCAGCATTTT | CATSKTGENQPQHF
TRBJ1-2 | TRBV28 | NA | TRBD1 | TGTGCCAGCACGACGCCGGGACAGGGCTATGGCTACACCTTC | CASTTPGQGYGYTF
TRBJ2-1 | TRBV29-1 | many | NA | TGCAGCGTTGACTGGCTGGGCTCCTACAATGAGCAGTTCTTC | CSVDWLGSYNEQFF
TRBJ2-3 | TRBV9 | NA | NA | TGTGCCAGCAGCCCGCTTCATGATACGCAGTATTTT | CASSPLHDTQYF
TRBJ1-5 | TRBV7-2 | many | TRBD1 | TGTGCCAGCAGCTTAGGACAGGGCCCCAATCAGCCCCAGCATTTT | CASSLGQGPNQPQHF
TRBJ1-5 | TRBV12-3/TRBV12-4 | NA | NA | TGTGCCAGCAGCACGCAGGATAGCTATCAGCCCCAGCATTTT | CASSTQDSYQPQHF
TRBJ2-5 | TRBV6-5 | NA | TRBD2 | TGTGCCAGCAGTTTTATCAGCGGGGGGACGCCCCTGCAGTACTTC | CASSFISGGTPLQYF
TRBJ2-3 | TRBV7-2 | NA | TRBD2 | TGTGCCAGCAGCCTCAGACTAGCGGGGGTAGCAGATACGCAGTATTTT | CASSLRLAGVADTQYF
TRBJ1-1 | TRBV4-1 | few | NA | TGCGCCAGCAGCCAAGGGGCTTGGGAGACGACTGAAGCTTTCTTT | CASSQGAWETTEAFF
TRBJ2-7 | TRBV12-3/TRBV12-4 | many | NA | TGTGCCAGCAGTTTAATATACAGGGTGACAGGCGAGCAGTACTTC | CASSLIYRVTGEQYF
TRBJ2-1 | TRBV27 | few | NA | TGTGCCAGCAGTACTAGTCTCTACAATGAGCAGTTCTTC | CASSTSLYNEQFF
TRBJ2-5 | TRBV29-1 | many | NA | TGCAGCGTTGACAGGGGTCCGGGGACCCAGTACTTC | CSVDRGPGTQYF
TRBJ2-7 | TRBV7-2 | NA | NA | TGTGCCAGCAGCTTGAATCCGACCTACGAGCAGTACTTC | CASSLNPTYEQYF
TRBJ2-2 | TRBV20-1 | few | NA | TGCAGTGCTAGCGTTACCGGGGAGCTGTTTTTT | CSASVTGELFF
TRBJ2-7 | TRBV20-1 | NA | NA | TGCAGTGCTAGGCCCCGGGGGACCTGGGAGCAGTACTTC | CSARPRGTWEQYF
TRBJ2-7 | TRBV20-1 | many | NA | TGCAGTGCTAGAAACAGCAGAACCTCCTACGAGCAGTACTTC | CSARNSRTSYEQYF
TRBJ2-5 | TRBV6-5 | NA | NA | TGTGCCAGCAGTTACTCGTCCAGCGCGAAGTCCGAAGAGACCCAGTACTTC | CASSYSSSAKSEETQYF
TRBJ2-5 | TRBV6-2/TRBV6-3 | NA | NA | TGTGCCAGCAGTTACTCGAATCCGGGACTGAAGGCCGAAAAAGAGACCCAGTACTTC | CASSYSNPGLKAEKETQYF
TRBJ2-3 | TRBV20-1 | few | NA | TGCAGTGCATGGGACGTTGCTAGCACAGATACGCAGTATTTT | CSAWDVASTDTQYF
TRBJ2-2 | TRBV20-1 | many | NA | TGCAGTGCTAGAGCCTTCGCAGGGACGTCCGCCGGGGAGCTGTTTTTT | CSARAFAGTSAGELFF
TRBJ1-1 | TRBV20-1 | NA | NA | TGCAGTGCTAGCTGGGGGACCACTGAAGCTTTCTTT | CSASWGTTEAFF
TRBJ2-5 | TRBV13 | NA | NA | TGTGCCAGCAGCTTAGGACTAGTCGGGGGTGAGACCCAGTACTTC | CASSLGLVGGETQYF
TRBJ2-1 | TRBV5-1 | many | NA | TGCGCCAGCAGCTTGGGATTCGGGACCTTCTACAATGAGCAGTTCTTC | CASSLGFGTFYNEQFF